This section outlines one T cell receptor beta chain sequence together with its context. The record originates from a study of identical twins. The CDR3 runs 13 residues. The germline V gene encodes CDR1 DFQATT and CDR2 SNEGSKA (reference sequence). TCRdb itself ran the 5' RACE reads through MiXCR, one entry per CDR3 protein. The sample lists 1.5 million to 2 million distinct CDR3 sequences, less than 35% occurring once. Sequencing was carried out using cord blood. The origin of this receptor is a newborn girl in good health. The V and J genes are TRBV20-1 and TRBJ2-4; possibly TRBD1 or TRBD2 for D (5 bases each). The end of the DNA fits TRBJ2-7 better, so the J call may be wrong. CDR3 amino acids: CSTSGTNSYEQYF. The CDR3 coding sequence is TGCAGTACTTCCGGGACGAACTCCTACGAGCAGTACTTC.